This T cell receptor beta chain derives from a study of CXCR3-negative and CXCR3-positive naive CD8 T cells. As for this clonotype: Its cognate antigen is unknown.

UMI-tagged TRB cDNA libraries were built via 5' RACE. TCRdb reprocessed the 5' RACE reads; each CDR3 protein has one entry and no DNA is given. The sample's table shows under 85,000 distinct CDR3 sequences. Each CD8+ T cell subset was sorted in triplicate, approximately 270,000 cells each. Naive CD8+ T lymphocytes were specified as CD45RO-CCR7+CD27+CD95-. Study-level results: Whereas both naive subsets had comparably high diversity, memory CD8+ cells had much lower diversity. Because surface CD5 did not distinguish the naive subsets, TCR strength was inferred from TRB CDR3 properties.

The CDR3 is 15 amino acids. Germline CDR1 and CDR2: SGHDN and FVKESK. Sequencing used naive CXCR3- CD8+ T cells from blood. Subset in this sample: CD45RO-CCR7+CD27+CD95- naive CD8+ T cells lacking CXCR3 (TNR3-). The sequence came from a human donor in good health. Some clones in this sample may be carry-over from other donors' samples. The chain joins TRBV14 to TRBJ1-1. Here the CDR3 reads CASSQEWGRGAEAFF.